Listed below are T cell receptor beta chains from one sample, sequenced in a study of T-cell reconstitution after alpha-beta-depleted transplantation in children. TCRdb re-analysed the PCR reads in MiXCR, keeping a single row per CDR3 protein. This sample yields 450,000 to 700,000 distinct CDR3 sequences, of which 25% to 30% are seen a single time; under 45% belongs to the top ten. The sample was PBMCs, taken before TCRalphabeta/CD19-depleted stem cell transplant. Source of these receptors: a boy under two years old with Wiskott-Aldrich syndrome, due to receive a stem cell transplant. Each CDR3 is given with its conserved first and last residue. The order of the fields is clone size, D gene, V gene, J gene, CDR3 protein, CDR3 DNA. The D gene is left open where the match is weak. Some rows mark clone size as missing; the rest say once, few, many or name a class of expanded clone.

clone size: few; D gene: TRBD2; V gene: TRBV4-2; J gene: TRBJ2-7; CDR3 protein: CASSQVGLADYYEQYF; CDR3 DNA: TGTGCCAGCAGCCAAGTAGGACTAGCGGATTACTACGAGCAGTACTTC
clone size: NA; D gene: NA; V gene: TRBV20-1; J gene: TRBJ2-1; CDR3 protein: CSAGGFVHNEQFF; CDR3 DNA: TGCAGTGCAGGCGGTTTTGTTCACAATGAGCAGTTCTTC
clone size: NA; D gene: TRBD2; V gene: TRBV5-1; J gene: TRBJ2-7; CDR3 protein: CASSLSLAEYEQYF; CDR3 DNA: TGCGCCAGCAGCTTGTCTCTAGCGGAGTACGAGCAGTACTTC
clone size: NA; D gene: NA; V gene: TRBV19; J gene: TRBJ2-7; CDR3 protein: CASPRGRSYEQYF; CDR3 DNA: TGTGCCAGTCCGCGGGGCCGTTCCTACGAGCAGTACTTC
clone size: NA; D gene: NA; V gene: TRBV11-3; J gene: TRBJ2-3; CDR3 protein: CASSSKLGFSTDTQYF; CDR3 DNA: TGTGCCAGCAGCTCCAAGTTGGGCTTCAGCACAGATACGCAGTATTTT
clone size: few; D gene: TRBD2; V gene: TRBV28; J gene: TRBJ2-7; CDR3 protein: CASRRGLAGTTYSYEQYF; CDR3 DNA: TGTGCCAGCAGAAGGGGACTAGCGGGAACCACCTACTCCTACGAGCAGTACTTC
clone size: few; D gene: NA; V gene: TRBV12-3/TRBV12-4; J gene: TRBJ2-7; CDR3 protein: CASSLAQLGRSPTYEQYF; CDR3 DNA: TGTGCCAGCAGTTTAGCACAGTTAGGCCGGAGCCCAACCTACGAGCAGTACTTC
clone size: few; D gene: TRBD1; V gene: TRBV12-3/TRBV12-4; J gene: TRBJ2-6; CDR3 protein: CASSLLQGADGANVLTF; CDR3 DNA: TGTGCCAGCAGTTTGTTACAGGGGGCAGATGGGGCCAACGTCCTGACTTTC
clone size: few; D gene: NA; V gene: TRBV6-5; J gene: TRBJ1-5; CDR3 protein: CASSYSTGQPQHF; CDR3 DNA: TGTGCCAGCAGTTACTCGACCGGCCAGCCCCAGCATTTT
clone size: NA; D gene: NA; V gene: TRBV5-1; J gene: TRBJ2-2; CDR3 protein: CASSLGHPTGELFF; CDR3 DNA: TGCGCCAGCAGCTTGGGGCATCCCACCGGGGAGCTGTTTTTT
clone size: NA; D gene: NA; V gene: TRBV28; J gene: TRBJ2-7; CDR3 protein: CASSAPVEPQYF; CDR3 DNA: TGTGCCAGCAGTGCCCCTGTGGAACCTCAGTACTTC
clone size: NA; D gene: TRBD2; V gene: TRBV7-2; J gene: TRBJ2-7; CDR3 protein: CASSFPTGLAGAYEQYF; CDR3 DNA: TGTGCCAGCAGCTTCCCAACAGGACTAGCGGGAGCCTACGAGCAGTACTTC
clone size: few; D gene: NA; V gene: TRBV14; J gene: TRBJ2-1; CDR3 protein: CASSGLSSYNEQFF; CDR3 DNA: TGTGCCAGCAGCGGACTTAGCTCCTACAATGAGCAGTTCTTC
clone size: NA; D gene: TRBD1; V gene: TRBV29-1; J gene: TRBJ1-1; CDR3 protein: CSVQDRGMTEAFF; CDR3 DNA: TGCAGCGTCCAGGACAGGGGCATGACTGAAGCTTTCTTT
clone size: NA; D gene: NA; V gene: TRBV2; J gene: TRBJ1-2; CDR3 protein: CASSAGREGYGYTF; CDR3 DNA: TGTGCCAGCAGTGCGGGCAGGGAGGGCTATGGCTACACCTTC
clone size: NA; D gene: NA; V gene: TRBV6-2/TRBV6-3; J gene: TRBJ2-2; CDR3 protein: CASSYSWGFTGELFF; CDR3 DNA: TGTGCCAGCAGTTACTCCTGGGGGTTCACCGGGGAGCTGTTTTTT
clone size: few; D gene: TRBD1; V gene: TRBV5-1; J gene: TRBJ2-7; CDR3 protein: CASSPGQAGYEQYF; CDR3 DNA: TGCGCCAGCAGCCCCGGACAGGCTGGCTACGAGCAGTACTTC
clone size: NA; D gene: NA; V gene: TRBV5-1; J gene: TRBJ2-1; CDR3 protein: CASSLAGKGYNEQFF; CDR3 DNA: TGCGCCAGCAGCTTGGCCGGGAAGGGGTACAATGAGCAGTTCTTC
clone size: NA; D gene: NA; V gene: TRBV5-1; J gene: TRBJ2-2; CDR3 protein: CASSSLARNTGELFF; CDR3 DNA: TGCGCCAGCAGCTCCTTAGCGAGAAACACCGGGGAGCTGTTTTTT
clone size: once; D gene: TRBD1; V gene: TRBV27; J gene: TRBJ1-5; CDR3 protein: CASSLYGTVSNQPQHF; CDR3 DNA: TGTGCCAGCAGTTTATATGGGACAGTTAGCAATCAGCCCCAGCATTTT
clone size: few; D gene: NA; V gene: TRBV7-2; J gene: TRBJ2-7; CDR3 protein: CASSLGRNKLEQYF; CDR3 DNA: TGTGCCAGCAGCTTAGGCCGAAATAAGCTCGAGCAGTACTTC
clone size: NA; D gene: NA; V gene: TRBV10-3; J gene: TRBJ1-2; CDR3 protein: CAISESWDPGSYGYTF; CDR3 DNA: TGTGCCATCAGTGAGTCGTGGGACCCAGGGTCCTATGGCTACACCTTC
clone size: NA; D gene: NA; V gene: TRBV12-3/TRBV12-4; J gene: TRBJ1-1; CDR3 protein: CASSSGRSTEAFF; CDR3 DNA: TGTGCCAGCAGCTCAGGGCGTAGCACTGAAGCTTTCTTT
clone size: few; D gene: TRBD2; V gene: TRBV9; J gene: TRBJ2-7; CDR3 protein: CASSPHVSGSSYEQYF; CDR3 DNA: TGTGCCAGCAGCCCCCATGTTAGCGGGAGCTCCTACGAGCAGTACTTC
clone size: NA; D gene: NA; V gene: TRBV5-1; J gene: TRBJ2-1; CDR3 protein: CASSLGSIANEQFF; CDR3 DNA: TGCGCCAGCAGCTTGGGATCAATAGCAAATGAGCAGTTCTTC
clone size: many; D gene: NA; V gene: TRBV10-3; J gene: TRBJ2-4; CDR3 protein: CAGRARRDIQYF; CDR3 DNA: TGTGCGGGTCGGGCTAGACGAGACATTCAGTACTTC
clone size: NA; D gene: NA; V gene: TRBV6-1; J gene: TRBJ1-5; CDR3 protein: CASREGFVQPQHF; CDR3 DNA: TGTGCCAGCAGAGAAGGGTTCGTTCAGCCCCAGCATTTT
clone size: NA; D gene: NA; V gene: TRBV6-1; J gene: TRBJ1-5; CDR3 protein: CASSGLDRLDQPQHF; CDR3 DNA: TGTGCCAGCAGTGGGCTAGACAGGTTGGATCAGCCCCAGCATTTT
clone size: NA; D gene: TRBD1; V gene: TRBV10-3; J gene: TRBJ1-6; CDR3 protein: CAISPDRGLPLHF; CDR3 DNA: TGTGCCATCAGCCCGGACAGGGGCTTACCCCTCCACTTT
clone size: NA; D gene: NA; V gene: TRBV6-5; J gene: TRBJ1-5; CDR3 protein: CASSSKVGNQPQHF; CDR3 DNA: TGTGCCAGCAGTTCCAAGGTTGGCAATCAGCCCCAGCATTTT
clone size: NA; D gene: TRBD2; V gene: TRBV19; J gene: TRBJ2-1; CDR3 protein: CASSMVGLAGVNEQFF; CDR3 DNA: TGTGCCAGTAGTATGGTAGGGCTAGCGGGAGTTAATGAGCAGTTCTTC
clone size: NA; D gene: NA; V gene: TRBV6-1; J gene: TRBJ2-5; CDR3 protein: CASSDILGEPEETQYF; CDR3 DNA: TGTGCCAGCAGTGATATTTTGGGAGAACCGGAAGAGACCCAGTACTTC
clone size: few; D gene: TRBD2; V gene: TRBV28; J gene: TRBJ2-7; CDR3 protein: CASSSGTSGRQQYF; CDR3 DNA: TGTGCCAGCAGCTCCGGGACTAGCGGGAGACAGCAGTACTTC
clone size: few; D gene: TRBD1; V gene: TRBV5-1; J gene: TRBJ1-2; CDR3 protein: CASSLGQGVNYGYTF; CDR3 DNA: TGCGCCAGCAGCTTGGGACAGGGAGTTAACTATGGCTACACCTTC
clone size: once; D gene: NA; V gene: TRBV12-3/TRBV12-4; J gene: TRBJ2-3; CDR3 protein: CATNDHTQYF; CDR3 DNA: TGTGCCACCAACGATCATACGCAGTATTTT
clone size: NA; D gene: TRBD2; V gene: TRBV29-1; J gene: TRBJ2-1; CDR3 protein: CSVTGTSGAYEQFF; CDR3 DNA: TGCAGCGTTACCGGGACTAGCGGGGCATATGAGCAGTTCTTC
clone size: few; D gene: NA; V gene: TRBV5-1; J gene: TRBJ2-3; CDR3 protein: CASSLDGAYTQYF; CDR3 DNA: TGCGCCAGCAGCTTGGACGGGGCTTATACGCAGTATTTT
clone size: few; D gene: TRBD1; V gene: TRBV12-3/TRBV12-4; J gene: TRBJ1-6; CDR3 protein: CASSPRATGDNSPLHF; CDR3 DNA: TGTGCCAGCAGCCCAAGGGCGACAGGGGATAATTCACCCCTCCACTTT
clone size: NA; D gene: TRBD2; V gene: TRBV9; J gene: TRBJ2-5; CDR3 protein: CASSMNIAGAQETQYF; CDR3 DNA: TGTGCCAGCAGCATGAACATAGCGGGTGCACAAGAGACCCAGTACTTC
clone size: NA; D gene: TRBD2; V gene: TRBV11-2; J gene: TRBJ2-5; CDR3 protein: CASSLTGTSAGRGTQYF; CDR3 DNA: TGTGCCAGCAGCTTGACCGGGACTAGCGCCGGAAGGGGGACCCAGTACTTC
clone size: few; D gene: NA; V gene: TRBV18; J gene: TRBJ1-1; CDR3 protein: CASSPGVGTTEAFF; CDR3 DNA: TGTGCCAGCTCACCAGGGGTCGGAACCACTGAAGCTTTCTTT
clone size: NA; D gene: TRBD2; V gene: TRBV12-3/TRBV12-4; J gene: TRBJ2-7; CDR3 protein: CASSAPLAPYEQYF; CDR3 DNA: TGTGCCAGCAGCGCCCCACTAGCGCCCTACGAGCAGTACTTC
clone size: NA; D gene: NA; V gene: TRBV10-3; J gene: TRBJ2-1; CDR3 protein: CAISGRDDEQFF; CDR3 DNA: TGTGCCATCAGTGGGAGGGACGATGAGCAGTTCTTC
clone size: NA; D gene: TRBD2; V gene: TRBV5-1; J gene: TRBJ2-7; CDR3 protein: CASSPGTSGRSYEQYF; CDR3 DNA: TGCGCCAGCAGCCCGGGGACTAGCGGGAGATCCTACGAGCAGTACTTC
clone size: NA; D gene: NA; V gene: TRBV5-1; J gene: TRBJ2-1; CDR3 protein: CASSLANRFAYNEQFF; CDR3 DNA: TGCGCCAGCAGCTTGGCCAACCGTTTTGCCTACAATGAGCAGTTCTTC
clone size: NA; D gene: TRBD2; V gene: TRBV27; J gene: TRBJ2-2; CDR3 protein: CASSARDSGIGGELFF; CDR3 DNA: TGTGCCAGCAGTGCCCGAGATAGCGGGATAGGCGGGGAGCTGTTTTTT
clone size: NA; D gene: TRBD2; V gene: TRBV4-2; J gene: TRBJ2-1; CDR3 protein: CASSQELAGQVNEQFF; CDR3 DNA: TGTGCCAGCAGCCAAGAACTAGCGGGACAGGTCAATGAGCAGTTCTTC
clone size: few; D gene: NA; V gene: TRBV29-1; J gene: TRBJ2-5; CDR3 protein: CSVDRGQQETQYF; CDR3 DNA: TGCAGCGTTGATCGGGGGCAGCAAGAGACCCAGTACTTC
clone size: NA; D gene: TRBD2; V gene: TRBV20-1; J gene: TRBJ2-1; CDR3 protein: CSANKREFYNEQFF; CDR3 DNA: TGCAGTGCGAACAAGCGGGAGTTCTACAATGAGCAGTTCTTC
clone size: NA; D gene: NA; V gene: TRBV5-1; J gene: TRBJ2-2; CDR3 protein: CASSLVTVNTGELFF; CDR3 DNA: TGCGCCAGCAGCTTGGTGACAGTTAACACCGGGGAGCTGTTTTTT
clone size: NA; D gene: NA; V gene: TRBV19; J gene: TRBJ2-1; CDR3 protein: CASKRRYENGRNEQFF; CDR3 DNA: TGTGCCAGTAAAAGGCGGTACGAGAACGGAAGGAATGAGCAGTTCTTC
clone size: few; D gene: TRBD2; V gene: TRBV28; J gene: TRBJ2-3; CDR3 protein: CALTPGTSGSSADTQYF; CDR3 DNA: TGTGCCCTTACTCCCGGGACTAGCGGGAGTAGCGCAGATACGCAGTATTTT
clone size: NA; D gene: TRBD1; V gene: TRBV27; J gene: TRBJ2-1; CDR3 protein: CASSKDRDIYNEQFF; CDR3 DNA: TGTGCCAGCAGTAAGGACAGGGATATTTACAATGAGCAGTTCTTC
clone size: NA; D gene: TRBD2; V gene: TRBV28; J gene: TRBJ2-5; CDR3 protein: CASSSPAGGPGTQYF; CDR3 DNA: TGTGCCAGCAGTTCCCCAGCGGGAGGGCCCGGGACCCAGTACTTC
clone size: few; D gene: TRBD1; V gene: TRBV27; J gene: TRBJ2-2; CDR3 protein: CASSFTGGIGELFF; CDR3 DNA: TGTGCCAGCAGTTTCACAGGGGGCATCGGGGAGCTGTTTTTT
clone size: NA; D gene: NA; V gene: TRBV20-1; J gene: TRBJ2-1; CDR3 protein: CSARDYRGENEQFF; CDR3 DNA: TGCAGTGCTAGAGATTACCGCGGAGAAAATGAGCAGTTCTTC
clone size: NA; D gene: NA; V gene: TRBV5-1; J gene: TRBJ2-1; CDR3 protein: CASSLVDSGIYNEQFF; CDR3 DNA: TGCGCCAGCAGCTTGGTTGATAGCGGTATCTACAATGAGCAGTTCTTC
clone size: NA; D gene: NA; V gene: TRBV5-1; J gene: TRBJ1-2; CDR3 protein: CASSLVGQGSYTF; CDR3 DNA: TGCGCCAGCAGCTTGGTTGGGCAGGGGAGCTACACCTTC
clone size: NA; D gene: NA; V gene: TRBV20-1; J gene: TRBJ1-5; CDR3 protein: CSAREIGPNQPQHF; CDR3 DNA: TGCAGTGCTAGAGAAATAGGGCCCAATCAGCCCCAGCATTTT
clone size: few; D gene: TRBD2; V gene: TRBV20-1; J gene: TRBJ2-3; CDR3 protein: CSACSGPFTDTQYF; CDR3 DNA: TGCAGTGCTTGTAGCGGGCCCTTCACAGATACGCAGTATTTT